These 24 T cell receptor beta chains were sequenced from one sample in a study of cytomegalovirus exposure and HLA in healthy donors listed by TCRdb under 2017. Receptor libraries were prepared by the immunoSEQ multiplex PCR assay. For the multiplex PCR, a mixture combining 60 forward primers for TCR Vbeta segments and 13 reverse primers for TCR Jbeta segments was used. TCRdb's version of the immuneACCESS table is confined to in-frame rearrangements and falls short of the full clone set. An unresolved V gene accounts for under half of the shortfall where checked; the remainder is of unknown origin. The table for this sample lists 100,000 or so clones; around three quarters of them were counted only once. More than 5% of the sample lies in the top ten. Material for sequencing was PBMCs. The receptors were gathered from a man aged 25-45 years in good health and CMV-seropositive.

The rearrangement uses TRBV5-4 and TRBJ2-3, with a weak D call TRBD2 (6 bases). The CDR3 totals 14 residues. Germline loops: CDR1 SGHNT, CDR2 YYREEE (reference sequence). V was trimmed by 2 bases and J by 4 bases, leaving 11 bases between them. The CDR3, as DNA: TGTGCCAGCAGCTTCGTGGGAGGCCCAGATACGCAGTATTTT. It encodes CASSFVGGPDTQYF.

This clone showed up just a few times. J is TRBJ2-3 and V is TRBV25-1; TRBD1 matches at 9 bases. V lost 6 bases, J lost 5 bases, and 3 bases stayed unmatched. This CDR3 has 13 residues. CDR1 is MGHDK, CDR2 SYGVNS, per germline. The CDR3: CASRQGAQDTQYF. The DNA for the CDR3 is TGTGCCAGCAGACAGGGGGCGCAAGATACGCAGTATTTT. The full variable domain, in which reference TRBV25-1 and TRBJ2-3 provide the parts outside the CDR3, is EADIYQTPRYLVIGTGKKITLECSQTMGHDKMYWYQQDPGMELHLIHYSYGVNSTEKGDLSSESTVSRIRTEHFPLTLESARPSHTSQYLCASRQGAQDTQYFGPGTRLTVL.

This chain uses TRBV28 with TRBJ1-2, with D possibly being TRBD1 (6 bases). Trimming left V 5 bases short and J 6 bases short, with 13 bases between. Germline V gene lookup returns CDR1 MDHEN and CDR2 SYDVKM. CDR3 length equals 13 residues. The CDR3: CASSPGQLDGYTF. In DNA form, the CDR3 reads TGTGCCAGCAGTCCTGGACAGTTGGATGGCTACACCTTC.

The V and J genes are TRBV6-6 and TRBJ1-5; TRBD1 is a possible D gene (6 bases). V gave up 6 bases and J gave up 11 bases, with 17 bases separating them. The CDR3 has 13 amino acids. Germline assignment: CDR1 MNHNY and CDR2 SVGAGI (reference sequence). CDR3 DNA: TGTGCCAGCAGCCCACCACCAACAGGGTCCCAGCATTTT. Translated: CASSPPPTGSQHF.

This clone came up a few times. The chain has TRBV29-1 and TRBJ1-1, with D perhaps TRBD1 (6 bases). Trimming took 3 bases from V and 4 from J, leaving 15 bases between them. Germline CDR1 reads SQVTM; CDR2 reads ANQGSEA. The CDR3 spans 14 residues. CDR3 DNA sequence: TGCAGCGTTGATCAGGGGTTGGTAAGCACTGAAGCTTTCTTT. As protein: CSVDQGLVSTEAFF.

The chain's CDR3 is CASSYGRGQNEKLFF. CDR3 DNA sequence: TGTGCCAGCAGTTATGGCCGGGGACAAAATGAAAAACTGTTTTTT. The rearrangement uses TRBV6-5 and TRBJ1-4; D may be TRBD1 (6 bases). CDR1 MNHEY and CDR2 SVGAGI come from the germline V gene. The CDR3 is made up of 15 amino acids. Trimming pared 3 bases from V and 5 bases from J, leaving 13 bases between.

There are a few counts of this clone. The chain recombines TRBV6-1 with TRBJ1-2; 7 positions match TRBD1. CDR1 MNHNS and CDR2 SASEGT come from the germline V gene. This CDR3 contains 13 residues. The V and J ends lost 0 bases and 8 bases, in that order; junction bases with no gene match: 3. The CDR3 coding sequence is TGTGCCAGCAGTGAAGCGGACAGGACGGGCTACACCTTC. Amino acid sequence: CASSEADRTGYTF.

The chain joins TRBV7-9 to TRBJ1-3; TRBD1 is a possible D gene (6 bases). Trimming pared 2 bases from V and 3 bases from J, leaving 14 bases between. Looked up from germline, CDR1 is SEHNR and CDR2 is FQNEAQ (reference sequence). The CDR3 totals 16 residues. The CDR3 sequence: CASSLLTGLHGNTIYF. The DNA of the CDR3 is TGTGCCAGCAGCTTATTAACAGGGTTACATGGAAACACCATATATTTT.

The chain links TRBV19 to TRBJ1-5; D not certain. The CDR3 is 17 amino acids. Germline lookup yields CDR1 LNHDA and CDR2 SQIVND (reference sequence). The V end was cut by 1 base, the J end by 2 bases, with 15 bases between. CDR3 in DNA: TGTGCCAGTAGTATAGGGCTACCGGGAACAGGCAATCAGCCCCAGCATTTT. Translation gives CASSIGLPGTGNQPQHF.

V usage is TRBV18 and J usage is TRBJ1-1, with a weak D call TRBD1 (5 bases). The V end lost 2 bases, the J end lost 5 bases, and 12 bases lay between the germline ends. The V gene's germline CDR1 is KGHSH and CDR2 LQKENI. The CDR3 is 14 amino acids. CDR3 sequence: CASSPGQGLTEAFF. The CDR3, as DNA: TGTGCCAGCTCACCAGGTCAGGGTTTAACTGAAGCTTTCTTT.

The rearrangement uses TRBV18 and TRBJ2-2, with TRBD2 as a possible D gene (6 bases). The CDR3 length is 23 residues. The V end lost 3 bases, the J end lost 2 bases, and 34 bases lay between the germline ends. In germline, CDR1 is KGHSH, CDR2 LQKENI. The CDR3: CASSPSRGRPKSLATINTGELFF. The CDR3, as DNA: TGTGCCAGCTCACCTTCTCGGGGCCGACCGAAATCACTAGCCACCATAAACACCGGGGAGCTGTTTTTT.

Only one count was recorded for this clone. The chain recombines TRBV25-1 with TRBJ1-1; the match to TRBD1 covers 9 bases. J was trimmed by 11 bases and V by 2 bases; bases with no gene match: 6. CDR1 and CDR2 (germline): MGHDK, SYGVNS. The CDR3 contains 13 residues. Written as DNA, the CDR3 is TGTGCCAGCAGTGAAAGGACAGGGGTTTGGGCTTTCTTT. Amino acids: CASSERTGVWAFF.

This clone was seen a handful of times. The rearrangement joins TRBV9 to TRBJ2-7; tentatively, D is TRBD2 (5 bases). CDR3 size: 14 residues. The ends were cut back, 9 bases at V and 3 bases at J, with 19 bases in the middle. Germline values: CDR1 SGDLS, CDR2 YYNGEE. The CDR3 protein is CATKRDRGLYEQYV. In DNA, the CDR3 is TGTGCCACAAAACGTGATAGAGGACTCTACGAGCAGTACGTC.

The V and J genes are TRBV23-1 and TRBJ2-2, with D perhaps TRBD2 (6 bases). TRBV23-1 qualifies as an ORF whose function is uncertain. Trimming removed 9 bases at V and 4 bases at J, with 12 bases between. This CDR3 spans 13 amino acids. CDR3 sequence (DNA): TGCGCCAGTTGGCAGGGAGGCACCGGGGAGCTGTTTTTT. Protein product: CASWQGGTGELFF.

V usage is TRBV6-1 and J usage is TRBJ2-1, with D possibly TRBD2 on 7 matching bases. CDR1 is MNHNS, CDR2 SASEGT, per germline. The V end lost 4 bases, the J end lost 2 bases, and 24 bases lay between the germline ends. This CDR3 spans 19 amino acids. DNA for the CDR3: TGTGCCAGCAGTGCCATGATGAAGGGGGGGGTTGTTGCCTACAATGAGCAGTTCTTC. It codes for CASSAMMKGGVVAYNEQFF.

The chain joins TRBV5-4 to TRBJ1-1; the match to TRBD1 covers 12 bases. There are 19 residues in the CDR3. Germline CDR1 is SGHNT and CDR2 is YYREEE (reference sequence). The ends lost 3 bases at V and 5 bases at J; junction bases unmatched: 17. DNA of the CDR3: TGTGCCAGCAGCTATGGAAACCCGGGACAGGGGGCTAGTGGAACTGAAGCTTTCTTT. It specifies CASSYGNPGQGASGTEAFF.

This clone came up once. The rearrangement links TRBV19 to TRBJ1-3, with D possibly being TRBD1 (6 bases). CDR1 and CDR2 from the germline V gene are LNHDA and SQIVND (reference sequence). The CDR3 has 15 amino acids. The V and J ends lost 7 bases and 0 bases respectively, with 13 bases between them. The CDR3 coding sequence is TGTGCCAGTATACAGGGATCCTACTCTGGAAACACCATATATTTT. This codes for CASIQGSYSGNTIYF.

The chain couples TRBV7-8 to TRBJ1-2; possible D gene TRBD1, 6 bases. CDR1 and CDR2 (germline): SGHVS, FQNEAQ. CDR3 size: 13 residues. Trimming shortened V by 5 bases and J by 8 bases, and 15 bases separated the two germline ends. Here the CDR3 DNA reads TGTGCCAGCAGCCGATACAGGGAACAGGGCTACACCTTC. It codes for CASSRYREQGYTF.

The chain carries TRBV7-9 and TRBJ1-2; 7 bases map to TRBD1. V was clipped by 3 bases and J by 4 bases; unmatched bases: 5. Germline V gene lookup returns CDR1 SEHNR and CDR2 FQNEAQ (reference sequence). This CDR3 region has 14 residues. CDR3 in DNA: TGTGCCAGCAGCTTCACAGGGGCATCCTATGGCTACACCTTC. Its protein is CASSFTGASYGYTF.

The genes are TRBV7-8 and TRBJ1-2; TRBD1 matches 9 bases. Trimming took 8 bases from V and 7 from J; bases not matched to a gene: 14. The CDR3 has 15 amino acids. Germline V gene sequence: CDR1 SGHVS, CDR2 FQNEAQ. CDR3 nucleotides: TGTGCCAGCTTCGCCAGGGGGACAGGGAATCGTGGCTACACCTTC. Amino acids: CASFARGTGNRGYTF.

This chain joins TRBV5-4 and TRBJ1-2; 10 bases align to TRBD1. The CDR3 is 13 amino acids. J was trimmed by 8 bases and V by 4 bases; bases with no gene match: 5. Germline CDR1 is SGHNT and CDR2 is YYREEE (reference sequence). The CDR3 is CASSRGTGEGYTF. The DNA of the CDR3 is TGTGCCAGCAGCCGGGGGACAGGGGAGGGCTACACCTTC.

The rearrangement joins TRBV5-1 to TRBJ2-1; a possible D gene is TRBD2 (5 bases). The V end was cut by 3 bases, the J end by 0 bases, with 10 bases between. The V gene's germline CDR1 is SGHRS and CDR2 YFSETQ. CDR3 length: 15 residues. The CDR3 region has the DNA TGCGCCAGCAGCTCGGACGGACTCTCCTACAATGAGCAGTTCTTC. It specifies CASSSDGLSYNEQFF. The full variable domain, with the rest looked up from reference TRBV5-1 and TRBJ2-1, is KAGVTQTPRYLIKTRGQQVTLSCSPISGHRSVSWYQQTPGQGLQFLFEYFSETQRNKGNFPGRFSGRQFSNSRSEMNVSTLELGDSALYLCASSSDGLSYNEQFFGPGTRLTVL.

This chain links TRBV7-6 with TRBJ2-3; a weak D match, TRBD2 (6 bases). The CDR3 is made up of 15 amino acids. Germline loops: CDR1 SGHVS, CDR2 FNYEAQ. Trimming took off 4 bases at V and 4 bases at J, with 15 bases between the two ends. The CDR3 region is CASSSDGGTADTQYF. For the CDR3, the DNA is TGTGCCAGCAGCTCAGACGGGGGTACGGCAGATACGCAGTATTTT.

In its sample, this clone was seen once. The CDR3, as DNA: TGCGCCAGCAGCTTGGCCACAGGGGCGCCCTACGAGCAGTACGTC. Protein product: CASSLATGAPYEQYV. This chain uses TRBV5-1 with TRBJ2-7; 7 nucleotides agree with TRBD1. The V gene's germline CDR1 is SGHRS and CDR2 YFSETQ. J lost 2 bases, V lost 0 bases, and 5 bases had no gene match. The CDR3 length is 15 residues.